Below, 22 T cell receptor beta chains from the same sample are listed, as sequenced in a study of post-analysis software for immune sequencing data. These receptors' targets are unknown. Sequencing libraries made from TCR beta cDNA carried unique molecular identifiers. Each CDR3 protein gets one entry after TCRdb re-called the PCR reads with MiXCR. The data contain about 460,000 distinct CDR3 sequences, nearly 45% of them singletons. General study points: Included in a set of about 5 TRBV segments more frequent in patients than controls were TRBV5-6, TRBV5-1 and TRBV20-1.

Specimen: blood. The origin of the receptors is a girl aged 10-17 years with multiple sclerosis.

This clonotype turned up a few times. The V gene is TRBV6-5, the J gene TRBJ1-1, with a possible D match to TRBD1 (6 bases). Germline CDR1 MNHEY, CDR2 SVGAGI. Trimming removed 4 bases at V and 6 bases at J, with 18 bases between. The CDR3 spans 15 residues. This chain's CDR3 is CASSSEQGWTSEAFF. The DNA for the CDR3 is TGTGCCAGCAGTTCCGAACAGGGATGGACCTCTGAAGCTTTCTTT.

The chain links TRBV20-1 to TRBJ2-1, with D possibly TRBD2 on 6 matching bases. Trimming took 1 base from V and 3 from J, leaving 10 bases between them. Germline loops: CDR1 DFQATT, CDR2 SNEGSKA (reference sequence). This CDR3 has 14 amino acids. In DNA form, the CDR3 reads TGCAGTGCTAGAGCGGGAGCAGTCTACAATGAGCAGTTCTTC. Translation gives CSARAGAVYNEQFF.

The chain's CDR3 is CASSFSGSSYEQYV. The DNA of the CDR3 is TGTGCCAGCAGCTTTAGCGGATCCTCCTACGAGCAGTACGTC. The gene calls are TRBV7-8 and TRBJ2-7; D perhaps matches TRBD2 (6 bases). Germline V gene data show CDR1 as SGHVS and CDR2 as FQNEAQ. This CDR3 has 14 amino acids. Trimming took off 3 bases at V and 0 bases at J, with 9 bases between the two ends.

The chain recombines TRBV7-3 with TRBJ2-2, with TRBD2 identical over 10 bases. After removal of 5 bases from V and 5 bases from J, the junction contained 8 bases not matched to a gene. The V gene's germline CDR1 is SGHTA and CDR2 FQGTGA. The CDR3 totals 16 residues. CDR3 in amino acids: CASSPLAGALTGELFF. Here the CDR3 DNA reads TGTGCCAGCAGCCCGCTAGCGGGGGCACTAACCGGGGAGCTGTTTTTT.

The sample holds a few counts of this clonotype. The chain links TRBV15 to TRBJ2-6; D call uncertain. V shed 4 bases and J shed 2 bases, with 12 bases lying between them. CDR3 size: 16 residues. From germline, CDR1 is LNHNV and CDR2 YYDKDF (reference sequence). CDR3 residues: CATSTPYLTGANVLTF. The CDR3 coding sequence is TGTGCCACCAGCACGCCTTATCTAACTGGGGCCAACGTCCTGACTTTC.

This rearrangement joins TRBV4-2 to TRBJ2-7; 9 bases agree with TRBD2. The J segment lost 4 bases and the V segment lost 0 bases, leaving 13 bases of the junction unmatched. CDR1 is LGHNA and CDR2 is YNFKEQ in the germline V gene. This CDR3 has 18 residues. The CDR3 region is CASSQEWGSGREAYEQYF. CDR3 in DNA: TGTGCCAGCAGCCAAGAGTGGGGTAGCGGGAGAGAGGCGTACGAGCAGTACTTC.

The rearrangement links TRBV7-3 to TRBJ2-3, with 10 bases identical to TRBD1. The J segment lost 1 base and the V segment lost 5 bases, leaving 15 bases of the junction unmatched. Germline loops: CDR1 SGHTA, CDR2 FQGTGA. The CDR3 runs 19 residues. The CDR3: CASSPWDRGRNLGTDTQYF. CDR3 DNA: TGTGCCAGCAGCCCCTGGGACAGGGGAAGGAACTTGGGCACAGATACGCAGTATTTT.

For this clonotype: The junction shows a germline mismatch at one end, possibly a read error. The rearrangement joins TRBV7-9 to TRBJ2-1, with D uncertain. This CDR3 region has 12 residues. The germline V gene has CDR1 SEHNR and CDR2 FQNEAQ (reference sequence). CDR3 residues: CASSPIDNERFF. The DNA of the CDR3 is TGTGCCAGCAGCCCCATAGACAATGAGCGGTTCTTC.

The chain carries TRBV29-1 and TRBJ2-5, with D possibly matching TRBD2 (7 bases). This CDR3 is built from 13 residues. Germline CDR1 and CDR2: SQVTM and ANQGSEA. V shed 3 bases and J shed 11 bases, with 19 bases lying between them. DNA for the CDR3: TGCAGCGTTGACAGGGAAGGGGGAGGGGAGCAGTACTTC. It translates to CSVDREGGGEQYF.

This clonotype turned up a few times. CDR3 protein: CASSYGQRNTEAFF. The CDR3 region has the DNA TGTGCCAGCAGTTACGGACAGCGGAACACTGAAGCTTTCTTT. This chain joins TRBV12-3 or TRBV12-4 and TRBJ1-1; D might be TRBD1 (6 bases). The CDR3 totals 14 residues. V lost 4 bases and J lost 1, with 10 bases in between.

This chain links TRBV27 with TRBJ1-1; D unclear. Germline CDR1 is MNHEY and CDR2 is SMNVEV (reference sequence). This CDR3 is 13 amino acids long. V was clipped by 3 bases and J by 3 bases, with 8 bases between them. The CDR3 nucleotides are TGTGCCAGCAGTTTTTTAGGGTACACTGAAGCTTTCTTT. Encoded protein: CASSFLGYTEAFF.

The chain joins TRBV11-2 to TRBJ2-3; 11 bases agree with TRBD1. CDR3 size: 16 residues. Germline V lookup: CDR1 SGHAT, CDR2 FQNNGV. V was pared by 1 base and J by 8 bases, with 8 bases of the junction left unmatched. CDR3 region: CASSLGPGQGGGTQYF. In nucleotides, the CDR3 is TGTGCCAGCAGCTTAGGACCGGGACAGGGGGGAGGTACGCAGTATTTT.

V and J are TRBV27 and TRBJ2-1; no clear D. The V end was cut by 5 bases, the J end by 7 bases, with 15 bases between. The germline gives CDR1 MNHEY, CDR2 SMNVEV (reference sequence). The CDR3 runs 14 residues. This CDR3 reads CASSLTSEFNEQFF. The CDR3 nucleotides are TGTGCCAGCAGTCTAACCAGTGAGTTTAATGAGCAGTTCTTC.

The chain recombines TRBV20-1 with TRBJ2-1, with D maybe TRBD1 (6 bases). Between the trimmed V and J ends, which lost 5 bases and 8 bases, there was a span of 13 bases. From germline, CDR1 is DFQATT and CDR2 SNEGSKA (reference sequence). The CDR3 has 12 amino acids. CDR3 nucleotides: TGCAGTGCTCTTGGACAGTTCTATGAGCAGTTCTTC. Translating it yields CSALGQFYEQFF.

V is TRBV7-2 and J is TRBJ2-1; 8 positions match TRBD2. CDR1 is SGHTA and CDR2 is FQGNSA in the germline V gene. V was pared by 5 bases and J by 6 bases, with 6 bases of the junction left unmatched. The CDR3 contains 14 residues. The CDR3 coding sequence is TGTGCCAGCAGCCAGACTAGCGAGACCAATGAGCAGTTCTTC. This codes for CASSQTSETNEQFF.

The gene calls are TRBV25-1 and TRBJ2-4; the D gene is possibly TRBD1 (6 bases). The J call may be incorrect, as the DNA end agrees better with TRBJ2-7. This CDR3 region has 12 residues. CDR1 MGHDK and CDR2 SYGVNS come from the germline V gene. The DNA of the CDR3 is TGTGCCAGCACTACAGGGTTGGGCGAGCAGTACTTC. Its translation is CASTTGLGEQYF.

This clonotype was counted only a few times. The rearrangement joins TRBV20-1 to TRBJ2-1; TRBD2 is a possible D gene (6 bases). The CDR3 has 11 residues. CDR1 DFQATT and CDR2 SNEGSKA come from the germline V gene (reference sequence). V lost 7 bases and J 8 bases, leaving 12 bases between the germline ends. CDR3 sequence reads: CSDQRRDEQFF. In DNA form, the CDR3 reads TGCAGTGACCAGCGGAGGGATGAGCAGTTCTTC.

With regard to this clonotype: Its ends do not fully match the called genes, so a read error is possible. The CDR3 coding sequence is TGTGCCAGCAGTGAAACAAACGATGAGCGGTTCTTC. It encodes CASSETNDERFF. J is TRBJ2-1 and V is TRBV6-1; D gene uncertain. This CDR3 spans 12 amino acids. In germline, CDR1 is MNHNS, CDR2 SASEGT.

Only one count was recorded for this clonotype. The chain joins TRBV20-1 to TRBJ2-1, with TRBD2 matching over 7 bases. Looked up from germline, CDR1 is DFQATT and CDR2 is SNEGSKA (reference sequence). After removal of 6 bases from V and 1 base from J, the junction contained 12 bases not matched to a gene. The CDR3 has 16 residues. The DNA for the CDR3 is TGCAGTGCCCGAGCCCAACCGGGGGGATCCTACAATGAGCAGTTCTTC. The encoded protein is CSARAQPGGSYNEQFF.

A few counts support this clonotype. The chain couples TRBV28 to TRBJ2-5, with TRBD1 matching over 7 bases. The CDR3 length is 15 residues. Germline V gives CDR1 MDHEN, CDR2 SYDVKM. V trimming: 8 bases; J trimming: 5 bases; junction bases outside the gene matches: 14. The CDR3 nucleotides read TGTGCCAGCGAGACAGGGTTTACGTCCGGGGAGACCCAGTACTTC. Translating gives CASETGFTSGETQYF.

The table lists this clonotype with a few counts. V is TRBV12-3 or TRBV12-4 and J is TRBJ1-6, with D possibly TRBD1 on 5 matching bases. V lost 4 bases and J 7 bases, leaving 8 bases between the germline ends. There are 13 residues in the CDR3. CDR3 region: CASSSRQNSPLHF. The CDR3 DNA sequence: TGTGCCAGCAGTTCGCGACAGAATTCACCCCTCCACTTT.

CDR3 protein: CASSLAPSGLGYEQYF. As DNA, the CDR3 is TGTGCCAGCAGCTTGGCCCCTAGCGGGCTTGGATACGAGCAGTACTTC. This sequence joins TRBV5-5 and TRBJ2-7; 8 positions agree with TRBD2. Germline lookup yields CDR1 SGHKS and CDR2 YYEKEE (reference sequence). J was trimmed by 4 bases and V by 0 bases; bases with no gene match: 9. CDR3 length: 16 residues.